Each of the 3 T cell receptor beta chains below was sequenced from the same sample in a study of metastatic and nonmetastatic thyroid tumors. Thyroid surgery was performed in patients who had received no treatment beforehand. TCRdb recomputed clones from the PCR reads via MiXCR. Seen here are about 18,000 clones, 30% to 40% observed once, and the top ten hold 9% to 10%. The sample comprised tumor tissue. These receptor sequences come from a male donor with papillary thyroid cancer or a benign thyroid nodule (not recorded which). Some clones in this sample may be carry-over from other donors' samples.

This clone is medium-sized (0.01 to 0.1%) by share. CDR3 nucleotide sequence: TGTGCCAGCAGTTCCAGGGGTCCCCTCCACTTT. Translating it yields CASSSRGPLHF. The chain uses TRBV6-1 and TRBJ1-6, with a tentative D call TRBD1 (6 bases). The CDR3 runs 11 residues. The ends were cut back, 5 bases at V and 13 bases at J, with 9 bases in the middle. CDR1 MNHNS and CDR2 SASEGT come from the germline V gene.

The rearrangement uses TRBV20-1 and TRBJ2-7; 8 nucleotides agree with TRBD2. Germline V gives CDR1 DFQATT, CDR2 SNEGSKA (reference sequence). The CDR3 consists of 15 residues. V was pared by 1 base and J by 1 base, with 6 bases of the junction left unmatched. CDR3 in amino acids: CSARGIAGPSYEQYF. The CDR3 bases are TGCAGTGCTAGAGGCATAGCGGGACCATCCTACGAGCAGTACTTC.

This clone showed up many times. The chain employs TRBV20-1 and TRBJ2-3, with D hard to call. Trimming took off 2 bases at V and 6 bases at J, with 12 bases between the two ends. This CDR3 has 13 amino acids. Germline CDR1 DFQATT, CDR2 SNEGSKA (reference sequence). CDR3 in amino acids: CSARQTPHDTQYF. CDR3 DNA sequence: TGCAGTGCTAGACAGACCCCACACGATACGCAGTATTTT.